This T cell receptor beta chain is drawn from a study of blood T cell repertoires in COVID-19. For the study at large: Sources were T cells, B-cell-depleted T cells, or PBMCs; the material itself was cDNA or gDNA.

Original methodology: It was from reference gene primer amplification that nucleated cell counts were estimated. Assay: immunoSEQ multiplex PCR; the TCRdb copy retains only in-frame clones and omits some. The DNA gave D and trimming, while V, J and clone size come from that table. The data show around 250,000 clones, approximately 86% seen once. A few counts support this clone. This CDR3 spans 14 amino acids. Trimming took 4 bases from V and 1 from J, leaving 11 bases between them. CDR1 SGHNT and CDR2 YYREEE come from the germline V gene (reference sequence). The clonotype originates from a woman aged 70-85 years with active or convalescent COVID-19. The genes are TRBV5-4 and TRBJ2-5, with D maybe TRBD1 (5 bases). The sequencing input was peripheral blood. Here the CDR3 reads CASSPSRVQETQYF. The CDR3 coding sequence is TGTGCCAGCAGCCCAAGCAGGGTCCAAGAGACCCAGTACTTC.